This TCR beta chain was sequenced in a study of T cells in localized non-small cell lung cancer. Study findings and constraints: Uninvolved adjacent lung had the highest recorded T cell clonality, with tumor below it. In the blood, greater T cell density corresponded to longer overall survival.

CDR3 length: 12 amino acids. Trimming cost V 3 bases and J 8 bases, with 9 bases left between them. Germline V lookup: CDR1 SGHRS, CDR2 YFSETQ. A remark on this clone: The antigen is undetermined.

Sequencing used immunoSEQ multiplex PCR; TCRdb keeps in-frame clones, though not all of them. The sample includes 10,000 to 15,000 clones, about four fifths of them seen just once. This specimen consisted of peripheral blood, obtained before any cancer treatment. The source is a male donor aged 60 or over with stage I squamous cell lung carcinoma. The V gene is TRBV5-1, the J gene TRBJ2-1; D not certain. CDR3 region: CASSSRVDEQFF. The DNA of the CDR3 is TGCGCCAGCAGCTCCCGGGTGGATGAGCAGTTCTTC. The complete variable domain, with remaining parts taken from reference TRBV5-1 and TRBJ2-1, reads KAGVTQTPRYLIKTRGQQVTLSCSPISGHRSVSWYQQTPGQGLQFLFEYFSETQRNKGNFPGRFSGRQFSNSRSEMNVSTLELGDSALYLCASSSRVDEQFFGPGTRLTVL.